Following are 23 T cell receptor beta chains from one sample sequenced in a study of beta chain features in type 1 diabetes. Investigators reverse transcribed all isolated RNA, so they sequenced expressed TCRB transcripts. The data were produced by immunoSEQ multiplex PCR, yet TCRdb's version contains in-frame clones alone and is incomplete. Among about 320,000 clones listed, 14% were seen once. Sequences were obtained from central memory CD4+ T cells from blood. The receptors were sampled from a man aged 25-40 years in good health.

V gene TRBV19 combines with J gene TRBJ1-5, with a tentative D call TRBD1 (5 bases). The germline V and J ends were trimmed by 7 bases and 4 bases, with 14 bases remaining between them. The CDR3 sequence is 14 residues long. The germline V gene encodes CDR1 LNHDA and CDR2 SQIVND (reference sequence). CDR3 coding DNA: TGTGCCAGTATTGGGAGGGGAGAAAATCAGCCCCAGCATTTT. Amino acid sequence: CASIGRGENQPQHF.

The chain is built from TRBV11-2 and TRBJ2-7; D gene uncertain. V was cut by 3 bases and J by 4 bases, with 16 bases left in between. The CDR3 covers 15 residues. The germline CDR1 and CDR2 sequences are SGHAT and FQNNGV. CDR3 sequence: CASSLPPQPSYEQYF. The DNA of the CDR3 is TGTGCCAGCAGCTTGCCCCCACAGCCTTCTTACGAGCAGTACTTC.

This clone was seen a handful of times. The CDR3 coding sequence is TGTGCCAGCAGTGAATCTGGGGTCGTTGGCTACACCTTC. It yields the protein CASSESGVVGYTF. This rearrangement joins TRBV6-1 to TRBJ1-2; no firm D call. V dropped 2 bases and J dropped 7 bases, with 11 bases sitting between them. CDR3 length: 13 residues. CDR1 MNHNS and CDR2 SASEGT come from the germline V gene.

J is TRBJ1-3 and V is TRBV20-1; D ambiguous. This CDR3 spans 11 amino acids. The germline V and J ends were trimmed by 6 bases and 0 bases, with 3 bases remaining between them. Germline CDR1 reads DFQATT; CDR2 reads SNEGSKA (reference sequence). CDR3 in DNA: TGCAGTGCACTCTCTGGAAACACCATATATTTT. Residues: CSALSGNTIYF.

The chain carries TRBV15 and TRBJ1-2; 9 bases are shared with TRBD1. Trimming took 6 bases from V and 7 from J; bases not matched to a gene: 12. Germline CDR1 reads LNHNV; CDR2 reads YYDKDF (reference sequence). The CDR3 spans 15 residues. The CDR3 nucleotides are TGTGCCACCAGTCCGACAGTACAGGGGGCGCGTGGCTACACCTTC. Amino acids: CATSPTVQGARGYTF.

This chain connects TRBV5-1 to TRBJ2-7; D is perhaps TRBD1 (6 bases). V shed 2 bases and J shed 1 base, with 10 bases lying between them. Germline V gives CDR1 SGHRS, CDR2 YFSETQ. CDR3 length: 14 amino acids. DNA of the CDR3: TGCGCCAGCAGCTTAGGACAGAGATCCTACGAGCAGTACTTC. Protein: CASSLGQRSYEQYF.

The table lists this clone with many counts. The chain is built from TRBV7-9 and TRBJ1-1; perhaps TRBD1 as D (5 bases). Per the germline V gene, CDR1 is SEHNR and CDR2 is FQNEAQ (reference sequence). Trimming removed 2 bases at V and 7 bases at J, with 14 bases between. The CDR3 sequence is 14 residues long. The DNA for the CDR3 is TGTGCCAGCAGCTTAATGCAGGGAACCCATGAAGCTTTCTTT. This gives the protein CASSLMQGTHEAFF. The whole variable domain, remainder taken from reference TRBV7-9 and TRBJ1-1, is DTGVSQNPRHKITKRGQNVTFRCDPISEHNRLYWYRQTLGQGPEFLTYFQNEAQLEKSRLLSDRFSAERPKGSFSTLEIQRTEQGDSAMYLCASSLMQGTHEAFFGQGTRLTVV.

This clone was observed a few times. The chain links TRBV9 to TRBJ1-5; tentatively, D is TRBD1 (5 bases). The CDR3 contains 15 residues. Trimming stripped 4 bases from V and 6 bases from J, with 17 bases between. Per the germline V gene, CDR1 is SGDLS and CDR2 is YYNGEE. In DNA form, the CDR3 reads TGTGCCAGCAGCCTCGACGGGGGTAAGGGTCAGCCCCAGCATTTT. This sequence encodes CASSLDGGKGQPQHF.

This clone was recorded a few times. This CDR3 reads CSVVSVRVWDRHLDQYF. The DNA of the CDR3 is TGCAGCGTTGTAAGCGTTCGTGTGTGGGACAGGCACCTGGACCAGTACTTC. The rearrangement joins TRBV29-1 to TRBJ2-5, with 8 nucleotides matching TRBD1. V trimming: 4 bases; J trimming: 10 bases; junction bases outside the gene matches: 23. The CDR3 loop spans 17 amino acids. Germline values: CDR1 SQVTM, CDR2 ANQGSEA.

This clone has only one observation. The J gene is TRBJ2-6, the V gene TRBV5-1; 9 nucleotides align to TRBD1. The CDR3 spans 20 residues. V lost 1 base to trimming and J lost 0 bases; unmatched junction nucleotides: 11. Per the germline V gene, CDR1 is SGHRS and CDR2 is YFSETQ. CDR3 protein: CASSLFRGQGFNSGANVLTF. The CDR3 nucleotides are TGCGCCAGCAGCTTGTTTAGGGGACAGGGCTTTAACTCTGGGGCCAACGTCCTGACTTTC.

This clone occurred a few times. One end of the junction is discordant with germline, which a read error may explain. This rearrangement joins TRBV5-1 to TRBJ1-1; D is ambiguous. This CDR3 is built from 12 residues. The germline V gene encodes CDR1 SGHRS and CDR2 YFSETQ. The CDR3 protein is CASSFTGTEAFF. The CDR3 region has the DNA TGTGCCAGCAGCTTTACGGGCACTGAAGCTTTCTTT.

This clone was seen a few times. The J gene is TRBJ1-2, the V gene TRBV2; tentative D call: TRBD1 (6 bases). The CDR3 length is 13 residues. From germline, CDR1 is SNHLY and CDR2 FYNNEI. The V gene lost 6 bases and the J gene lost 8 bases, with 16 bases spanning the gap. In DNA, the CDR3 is TGTGCCAGCAGAGCGCAGACAGGTTCGGGCTACACCTTC. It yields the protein CASRAQTGSGYTF.

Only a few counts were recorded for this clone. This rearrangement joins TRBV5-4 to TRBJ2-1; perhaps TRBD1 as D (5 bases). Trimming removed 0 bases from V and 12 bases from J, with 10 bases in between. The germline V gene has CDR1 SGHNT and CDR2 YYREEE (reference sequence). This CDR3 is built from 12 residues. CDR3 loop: CASSLVQGAQFF. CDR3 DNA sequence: TGTGCCAGCAGCTTGGTGCAAGGGGCGCAGTTCTTC.

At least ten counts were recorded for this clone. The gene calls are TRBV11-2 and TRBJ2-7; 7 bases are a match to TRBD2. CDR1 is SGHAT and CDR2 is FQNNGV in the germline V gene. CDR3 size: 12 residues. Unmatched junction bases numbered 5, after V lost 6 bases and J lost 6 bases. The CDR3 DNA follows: TGTGCCAGCAGTCGGGAGGTCTCCGAGCAGTACTTC. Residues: CASSREVSEQYF.

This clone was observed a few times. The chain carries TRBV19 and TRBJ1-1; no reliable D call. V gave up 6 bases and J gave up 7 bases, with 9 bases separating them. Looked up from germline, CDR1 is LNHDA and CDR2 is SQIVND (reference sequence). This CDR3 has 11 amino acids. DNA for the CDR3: TGTGCCAGTAGGATAACAGATGAAGCTTTCTTT. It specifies CASRITDEAFF.

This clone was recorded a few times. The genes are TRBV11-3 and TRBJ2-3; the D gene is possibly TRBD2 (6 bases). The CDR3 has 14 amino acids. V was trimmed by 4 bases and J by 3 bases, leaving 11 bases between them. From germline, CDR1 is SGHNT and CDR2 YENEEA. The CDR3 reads CASSSGSRTDTQYF. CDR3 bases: TGTGCCAGCAGCTCCGGGAGTCGTACAGATACGCAGTATTTT.

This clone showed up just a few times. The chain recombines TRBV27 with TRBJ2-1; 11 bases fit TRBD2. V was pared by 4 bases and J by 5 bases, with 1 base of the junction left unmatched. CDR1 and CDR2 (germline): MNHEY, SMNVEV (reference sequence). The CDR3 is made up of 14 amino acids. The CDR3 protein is CASSYSGRDNEQFF. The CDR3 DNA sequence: TGTGCCAGCAGTTATAGCGGGAGGGACAATGAGCAGTTCTTC.

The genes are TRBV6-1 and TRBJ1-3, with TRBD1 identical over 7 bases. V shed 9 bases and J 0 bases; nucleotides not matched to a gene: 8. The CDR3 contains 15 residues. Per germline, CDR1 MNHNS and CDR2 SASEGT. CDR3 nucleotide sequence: TGTGCCAGTTCCCGGGGACAGACCTCTGGAAACACCATATATTTT. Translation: CASSRGQTSGNTIYF.

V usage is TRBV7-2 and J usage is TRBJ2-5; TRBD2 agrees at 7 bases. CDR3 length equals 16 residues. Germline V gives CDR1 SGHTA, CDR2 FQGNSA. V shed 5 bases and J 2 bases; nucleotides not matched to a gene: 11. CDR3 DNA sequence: TGTGCCAGCAGCCGGAGGGGAGGGGACGGGCAAGAGACCCAGTACTTC. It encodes CASSRRGGDGQETQYF.

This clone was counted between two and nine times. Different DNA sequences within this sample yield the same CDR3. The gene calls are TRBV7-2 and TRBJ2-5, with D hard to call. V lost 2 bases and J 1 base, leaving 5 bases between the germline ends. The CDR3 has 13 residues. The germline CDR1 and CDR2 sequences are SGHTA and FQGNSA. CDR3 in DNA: TGTGCCAGCAGCTTATACTCCCAAGAGACCCAGTACTTC. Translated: CASSLYSQETQYF.

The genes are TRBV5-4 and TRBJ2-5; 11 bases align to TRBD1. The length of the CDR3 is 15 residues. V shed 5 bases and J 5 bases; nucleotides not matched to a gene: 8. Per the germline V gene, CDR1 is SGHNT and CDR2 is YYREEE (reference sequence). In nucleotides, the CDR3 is TGTGCCAGCAGTCCACCGGACAGGGGGCGTGAGACCCAGTACTTC. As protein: CASSPPDRGRETQYF.

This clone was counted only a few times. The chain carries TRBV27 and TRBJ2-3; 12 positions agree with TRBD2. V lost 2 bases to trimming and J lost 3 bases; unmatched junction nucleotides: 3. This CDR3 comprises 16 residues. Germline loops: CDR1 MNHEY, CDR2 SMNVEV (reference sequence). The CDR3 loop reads CASSLALAGGTDTQYF. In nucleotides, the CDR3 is TGTGCCAGCAGTTTAGCACTAGCGGGAGGAACAGATACGCAGTATTTT.

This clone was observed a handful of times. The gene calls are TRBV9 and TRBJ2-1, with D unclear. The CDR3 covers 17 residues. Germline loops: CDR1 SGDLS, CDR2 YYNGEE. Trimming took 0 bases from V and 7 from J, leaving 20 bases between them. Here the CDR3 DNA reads TGTGCCAGCAGCGTAGCTAAGTCCCCAAATCTGAATAATGAGCAGTTCTTC. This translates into CASSVAKSPNLNNEQFF.